This TCR beta chain was captured in a study of T-cell reconstitution after alpha-beta-depleted transplantation in children. Unique molecular identifiers were incorporated during preparation of the TCRbeta library. A single record per CDR3 protein comes from TCRdb applying MiXCR to the PCR reads. The repertoire holds almost 400,000 distinct CDR3 sequences, with roughly 20% as singletons. V was pared by 6 bases and J by 9 bases, with 15 bases between. The CDR3 is 11 amino acids. Per the germline V gene, CDR1 is SQVTM and CDR2 is ANQGSEA. The material was PBMCs from the stem cell graft donor, obtained from the stem cell graft. The V and J genes are TRBV29-1 and TRBJ2-7; D unresolved. The receptor was derived from a human donor who donated a stem cell graft to a child with acute myeloid leukemia. CDR3 sequence: CSVAHLRGQYF. DNA for the CDR3: TGCAGCGTCGCCCACCTACGAGGGCAGTACTTC.